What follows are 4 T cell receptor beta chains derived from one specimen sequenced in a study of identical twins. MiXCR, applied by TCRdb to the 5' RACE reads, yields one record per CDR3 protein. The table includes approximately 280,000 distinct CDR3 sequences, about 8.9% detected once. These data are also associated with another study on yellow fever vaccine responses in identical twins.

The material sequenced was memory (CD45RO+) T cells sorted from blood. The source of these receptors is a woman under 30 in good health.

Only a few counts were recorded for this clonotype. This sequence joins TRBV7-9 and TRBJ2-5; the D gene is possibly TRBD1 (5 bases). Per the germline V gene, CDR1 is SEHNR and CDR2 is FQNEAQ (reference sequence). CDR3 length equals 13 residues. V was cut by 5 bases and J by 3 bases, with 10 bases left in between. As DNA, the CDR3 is TGTGCCAGCAGCCAAACGACAGAAGAGACCCAGTACTTC. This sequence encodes CASSQTTEETQYF. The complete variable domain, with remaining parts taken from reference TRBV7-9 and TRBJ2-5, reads DTGVSQNPRHKITKRGQNVTFRCDPISEHNRLYWYRQTLGQGPEFLTYFQNEAQLEKSRLLSDRFSAERPKGSFSTLEIQRTEQGDSAMYLCASSQTTEETQYFGPGTRLLVL.

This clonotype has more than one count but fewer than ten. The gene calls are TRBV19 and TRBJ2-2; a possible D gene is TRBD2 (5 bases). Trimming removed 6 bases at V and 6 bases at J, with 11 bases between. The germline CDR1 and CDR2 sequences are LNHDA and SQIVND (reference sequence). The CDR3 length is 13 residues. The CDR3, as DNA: TGTGCCAGTAGAAGAACTAGGGCCGGGGAGCTGTTTTTT. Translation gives CASRRTRAGELFF.

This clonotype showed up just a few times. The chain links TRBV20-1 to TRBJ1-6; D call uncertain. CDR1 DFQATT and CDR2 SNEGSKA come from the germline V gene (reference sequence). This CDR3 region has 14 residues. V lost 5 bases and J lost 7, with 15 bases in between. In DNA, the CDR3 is TGCAGTGCTGCCCCGGCGTCGGAGAATTCACCCCTCCACTTT. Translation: CSAAPASENSPLHF.

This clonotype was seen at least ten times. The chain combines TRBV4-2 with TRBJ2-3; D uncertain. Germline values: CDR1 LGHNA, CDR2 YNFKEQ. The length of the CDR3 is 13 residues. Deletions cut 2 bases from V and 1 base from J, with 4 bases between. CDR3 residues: CASSQKGTDTQYF. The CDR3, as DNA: TGTGCCAGCAGCCAAAAGGGCACAGATACGCAGTATTTT.